This section outlines one T cell receptor (beta chain) sequence together with its context. The target of this receptor is not known. Per-base quality was not reported, and no clone a single base away is much larger than it. This sample's time point label indicates: about a year on ibrutinib. For TCR beta library preparation, 1.5 to 2.5 micrograms of genomic DNA was extracted from cryopreserved PBMCs. Longitudinal blood samples from CLL patients on ibrutinib monotherapy were analyzed using high-throughput TCR beta sequencing. The patients were enrolled in a single-center, open-label phase 2 trial of ibrutinib monotherapy. The source of the sample is a study of cytotoxic CD8 clonotypes in ibrutinib-treated CLL (dated by TCRdb to the early 2020s). At the level of the whole study: The cohort had over ten relapsed/refractory and more than 14 treatment-naive patients; 17 to 18 were IGHV unmutated. Responses were partial in roughly 25 patients and complete in 2; after median around 72 months follow-up, around 15 stayed in remission and about twelve progressed. Response samples were obtained after a median of 12 months of treatment, with a range of roughly 6 to 40 months. On average, each sample had a few hundred thousand productive templates and 94,082 productive rearrangements. Longitudinal samples were available for 26 of the 86 trial participants. Cryopreserved peripheral blood mononuclear cells were obtained prior to treatment, at the time of response, and at either disease progression or sustained remission. Every sample from remission and from progressive disease was obtained while the patients were still on ibrutinib. Study-wide conclusions, independent of this receptor: Lymph node repertoires were not examined, and the timing of sampling was not matched between patients in sustained remission and those whose disease progressed. Public clonotypes were rare and either shrank or stayed stable during treatment, and the rise in clonality at ibrutinib response reflected expansion of private clonotypes. Baseline clonality was found to be higher than that of age-matched healthy donors and was strongly correlated with circulating CD8+ T-cell counts. Clonality rose at ibrutinib response, remained stable during sustained remission, and dropped back toward baseline at progression.

On a MiSeq, deep resolution sequencing aimed for a depth between 1 in 1 million and 1 in 200,000 T cells, with each clonotype covered around 10x on average. The immunoSEQ hsTCRB Kit was used to generate the TCR beta libraries. In the original analysis: Data were analyzed with ImmunoSEQ Data Assistant and ImmunoSEQ Analyzer, with V, D and J genes assigned per IMGT definitions. Clonality, which ranges from 0 to 1, was calculated as one minus the normalized Shannon entropy of productive rearrangement frequencies. Only overrepresented clonotypes making up at least 0.05% of the repertoire of each patient were included in the public clonotype analysis. Thirteen age-matched healthy donor repertoires from immuneACCESS were used as controls for clonality. Sourced from immuneACCESS, this table was stored by TCRdb with only in-frame sequences that have V and J called. A share of the clones is absent; for the studies checked, an unresolved V gene accounts for under half, and the remainder has no known explanation. D and trimming were read from the DNA, whereas the V and J calls and clone size are those reported in that table. A total of roughly 63,000 clones appear in this sample, 57% of them only once. The ten largest clonotypes hold over 12% of the sample.

V loses 7 bases of germline sequence and J loses 7 bases, and the interval between the two ends is 16 bases. The germline V gene supplies CDR1 MNHEY and CDR2 SVGAGI. The cysteine opens and the phenylalanine closes a CDR3 of 13 amino acids. The entry retains the CDR3 DNA only, 39 bases that are in frame from base 1. The sequences come from PBMCs, collected after 12 months of ibrutinib treatment. This TCR came from a human donor with chronic lymphocytic leukemia. The receptor chain draws on TRBV6-5 and TRBJ1-2, with a weak D call of TRBD1 (5 bases match). CDR3 reads: CASTRPGVRGYTF. The bases are TGTGCCAGCACGCGACCGGGGGTGCGTGGCTACACCTTC.